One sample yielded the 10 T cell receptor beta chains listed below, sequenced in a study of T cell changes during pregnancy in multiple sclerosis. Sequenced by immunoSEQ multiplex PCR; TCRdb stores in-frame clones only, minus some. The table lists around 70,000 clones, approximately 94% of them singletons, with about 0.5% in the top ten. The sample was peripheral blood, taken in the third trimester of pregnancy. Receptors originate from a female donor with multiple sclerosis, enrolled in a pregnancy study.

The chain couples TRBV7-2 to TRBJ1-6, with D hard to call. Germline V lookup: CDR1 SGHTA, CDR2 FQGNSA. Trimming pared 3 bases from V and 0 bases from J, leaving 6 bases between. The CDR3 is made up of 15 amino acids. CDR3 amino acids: CASSLEASYNSPLHF. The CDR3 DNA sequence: TGTGCCAGCAGCTTGGAGGCCTCCTATAATTCACCCCTCCACTTT. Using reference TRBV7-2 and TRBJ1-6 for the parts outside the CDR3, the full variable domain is GAGVSQSPSNKVTEKGKDVELRCDPISGHTALYWYRQSLGQGLEFLIYFQGNSAPDKSGLPSDRFSAERTGGSVSTLTIQRTQQEDSAVYLCASSLEASYNSPLHFGNGTRLTVT.

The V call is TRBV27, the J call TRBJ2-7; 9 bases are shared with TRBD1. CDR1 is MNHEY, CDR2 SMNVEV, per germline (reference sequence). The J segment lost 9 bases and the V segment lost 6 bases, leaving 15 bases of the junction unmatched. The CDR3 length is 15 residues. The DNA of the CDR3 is TGTGCCAGCAGGTTACAGGGGGCGTCAGTTAGTGGGCAGTACTTC. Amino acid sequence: CASRLQGASVSGQYF.

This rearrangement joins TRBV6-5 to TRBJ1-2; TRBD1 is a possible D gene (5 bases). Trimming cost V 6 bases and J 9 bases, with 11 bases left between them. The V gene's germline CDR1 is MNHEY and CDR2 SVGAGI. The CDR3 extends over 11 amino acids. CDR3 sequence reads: CASRKGDRYTF. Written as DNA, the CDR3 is TGTGCCAGCAGAAAAGGGGATCGCTACACCTTC.

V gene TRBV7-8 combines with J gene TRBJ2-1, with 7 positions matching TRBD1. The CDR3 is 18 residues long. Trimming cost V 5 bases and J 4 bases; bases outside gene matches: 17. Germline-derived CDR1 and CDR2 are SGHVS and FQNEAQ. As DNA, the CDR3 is TGTGCCAGCAGCCCCAGTTTAATCGGGCAGGGGGATTACAATGAGCAGTTCTTC. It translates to CASSPSLIGQGDYNEQFF.

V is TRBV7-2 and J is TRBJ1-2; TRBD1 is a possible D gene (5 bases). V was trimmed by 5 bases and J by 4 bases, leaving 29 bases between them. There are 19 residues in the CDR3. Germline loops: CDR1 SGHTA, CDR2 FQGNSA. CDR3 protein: CASSPLSRAAGPFGYGYTF. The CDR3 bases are TGTGCCAGCAGCCCACTCTCCCGGGCCGCAGGGCCTTTCGGCTATGGCTACACCTTC.

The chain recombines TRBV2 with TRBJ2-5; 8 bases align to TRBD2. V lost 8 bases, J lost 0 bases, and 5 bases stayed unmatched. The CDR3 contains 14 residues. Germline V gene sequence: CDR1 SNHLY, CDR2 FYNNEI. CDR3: CASWGTRNQETQYF. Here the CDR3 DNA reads TGTGCCAGCTGGGGGACTAGGAACCAAGAGACCCAGTACTTC.

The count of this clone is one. This CDR3 reads CASSQRRGSLYGYTF. The CDR3 region has the DNA TGTGCCAGCAGCCAACGTCGGGGGAGCCTCTATGGCTACACCTTC. The chain employs TRBV14 and TRBJ1-2, with D perhaps matching TRBD1 (5 bases). Per germline, CDR1 SGHDN and CDR2 FVKESK. This CDR3 is 15 amino acids long. Trimming removed 2 bases at V and 4 bases at J, with 14 bases between. The variable domain in full, with the rest retrieved from reference TRBV14 and TRBJ1-2, is EAGVTQFPSHSVIEKGQTVTLRCDPISGHDNLYWYRRVMGKEIKFLLHFVKESKQDESGMPNNRFLAERTGGTYSTLKVQPAELEDSGVYFCASSQRRGSLYGYTFGSGTRLTVV.

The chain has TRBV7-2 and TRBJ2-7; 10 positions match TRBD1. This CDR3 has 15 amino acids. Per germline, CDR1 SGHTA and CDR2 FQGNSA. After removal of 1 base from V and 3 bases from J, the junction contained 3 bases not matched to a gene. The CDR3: CASSLGGTGVYEQYF. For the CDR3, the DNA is TGTGCCAGCAGCTTAGGGGGGACAGGGGTCTACGAGCAGTACTTC.

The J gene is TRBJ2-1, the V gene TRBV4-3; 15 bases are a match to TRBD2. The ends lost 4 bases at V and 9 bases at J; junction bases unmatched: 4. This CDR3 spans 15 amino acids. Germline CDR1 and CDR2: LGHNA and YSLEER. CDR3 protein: CASSRGLAGGREQFF. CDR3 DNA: TGCGCCAGCAGCCGCGGACTAGCGGGGGGGCGTGAGCAGTTCTTC.

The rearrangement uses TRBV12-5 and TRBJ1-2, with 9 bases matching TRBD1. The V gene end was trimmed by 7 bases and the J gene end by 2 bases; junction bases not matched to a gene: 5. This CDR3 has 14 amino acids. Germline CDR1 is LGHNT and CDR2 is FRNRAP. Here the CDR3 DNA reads TGTGCTAGTGCCGGGGACAGGGACAACTATGGCTACACCTTC. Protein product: CASAGDRDNYGYTF.